The 32 T cell receptor beta chains given below trace back to one sample, sequenced in a study of neurological immune-mediated disorders (dated by TCRdb to about 2019). The time point label on this specimen signifies: longitudinal time-point 3. The library was made by 5' RACE. The reads were generated on an Illumina HiSeq 2500. TCRdb passed the public sequencing reads through fastp at Q25 and MiXCR, retaining productive beta sequences. For every CDR3 protein sequence, its rows merge into one entry that carries the most common genes and DNA. The sample table shows roughly 100,000 distinct CDR3 sequences, and roughly 10% are seen once. About 3% of the sample is in the top ten clones. Input material: PBMCs. The receptor source for this set is a female donor with HTLV-1-associated myelopathy (HAM/TSP).

In its sample, this clonotype was seen many times. This chain uses TRBV20-1 with TRBJ2-6, with no clear D. The CDR3 has 13 amino acids. V was pared by 6 bases and J by 4 bases, with 10 bases between. Germline V gene lookup returns CDR1 DFQATT and CDR2 SNEGSKA (reference sequence). The CDR3 protein is CSAPRAGANVLTF. For the CDR3, the DNA is TGCAGTGCCCCCCGAGCCGGGGCCAACGTCCTGACTTTC.

This clonotype was counted many times. The chain's CDR3 is CSVFRDNRRGETQYF. The CDR3 DNA is TGCAGTGTTTTCCGGGACAATCGCAGAGGGGAGACCCAGTACTTC. V gene TRBV20-1 combines with J gene TRBJ2-5; D is perhaps TRBD1 (6 bases). CDR3 size: 15 residues. V was shortened by 7 bases and J by 5 bases, with 23 bases between the two germline ends. Germline values: CDR1 DFQATT, CDR2 SNEGSKA (reference sequence).

The sample holds many counts of this clonotype. This rearrangement joins TRBV5-1 to TRBJ2-1; TRBD1 is a possible D gene (5 bases). The CDR3 covers 14 residues. Trimming removed 0 bases from V and 7 bases from J, with 11 bases in between. Germline V gene lookup returns CDR1 SGHRS and CDR2 YFSETQ. CDR3 DNA: TGCGCCAGCAGCTTGGGGACAAAAAGGAATGAGCAGTTCTTC. Protein product: CASSLGTKRNEQFF. Together with reference TRBV5-1 and TRBJ2-1, the CDR3 gives the full variable domain: KAGVTQTPRYLIKTRGQQVTLSCSPISGHRSVSWYQQTPGQGLQFLFEYFSETQRNKGNFPGRFSGRQFSNSRSEMNVSTLELGDSALYLCASSLGTKRNEQFFGPGTRLTVL.

The rearrangement uses TRBV5-1 and TRBJ2-5, with D unresolved. CDR1 is SGHRS and CDR2 is YFSETQ in the germline V gene. V was clipped by 6 bases and J by 5 bases, with 17 bases between them. This CDR3 region has 14 residues. The CDR3 DNA sequence: TGCGCCAGCAACGAAAAGGAGATAGGGGAGACCCAGTACTTC. Translation gives CASNEKEIGETQYF.

This chain links TRBV7-9 with TRBJ1-2; possibly TRBD1 for D (5 bases). The CDR3 spans 14 residues. Germline CDR1 and CDR2: SEHNR and FQNEAQ (reference sequence). With 1 base removed from V and 4 bases from J, the gap between germline ends came to 10 bases. CDR3 sequence (DNA): TGTGCCAGCAGCTTAGAGGGGAACGGCTATGGCTACACCTTC. Protein sequence: CASSLEGNGYGYTF.

This clonotype has at least ten counts. The rearrangement uses TRBV28 and TRBJ2-3; possibly TRBD1 for D (5 bases). Germline values: CDR1 MDHEN, CDR2 SYDVKM. V gave up 6 bases and J gave up 3 bases, with 19 bases separating them. There are 16 residues in the CDR3. The DNA for the CDR3 is TGTGCCAGCAGCCTAGTGATTGTCTCAGGGACAGATACGCAGTATTTT. Its protein product is CASSLVIVSGTDTQYF.

This clonotype was recorded at least ten times. This chain joins TRBV20-1 and TRBJ2-1; 7 nucleotides align to TRBD2. The CDR3 loop spans 14 amino acids. Germline loops: CDR1 DFQATT, CDR2 SNEGSKA (reference sequence). The V and J ends lost 6 bases and 6 bases, in that order; junction bases with no gene match: 11. CDR3 sequence reads: CSAGLTGLSNEQFF. The CDR3 nucleotides are TGCAGTGCCGGTCTAACGGGACTAAGCAATGAGCAGTTCTTC.

This clonotype was counted ten times or more. V usage is TRBV20-1 and J usage is TRBJ2-3; unclear D gene. The germline V and J ends were trimmed by 3 bases and 2 bases, with 15 bases remaining between them. Per germline, CDR1 DFQATT and CDR2 SNEGSKA (reference sequence). The CDR3 covers 15 residues. The CDR3 sequence: CSASRQGLPTDTQYF. In DNA form, the CDR3 reads TGCAGTGCTAGCCGTCAAGGGCTCCCCACAGATACGCAGTATTTT.

This clonotype was recorded many times. The V call is TRBV5-1, the J call TRBJ1-1; no definite D call. This CDR3 region has 15 residues. Per the germline V gene, CDR1 is SGHRS and CDR2 is YFSETQ. Trimming took 3 bases from V and 0 from J, leaving 12 bases between them. CDR3 region: CASSWNPGLNTEAFF. CDR3 DNA sequence: TGCGCCAGCAGCTGGAATCCGGGATTGAACACTGAAGCTTTCTTT.

This clonotype was counted between two and nine times. V is TRBV28 and J is TRBJ1-5; the D is unclear. This CDR3 has 15 amino acids. V lost 3 bases and J 1 base, leaving 10 bases between the germline ends. Germline CDR1 reads MDHEN; CDR2 reads SYDVKM. CDR3 sequence: CASSFRASSNQPQHF. The CDR3, as DNA: TGTGCCAGCAGTTTTCGGGCTTCAAGCAATCAGCCCCAGCATTTT.

This clonotype has ten or more counts. The chain couples TRBV5-1 to TRBJ2-6, with D perhaps TRBD2 (5 bases). V was trimmed by 0 bases and J by 0 bases, leaving 7 bases between them. This CDR3 spans 16 amino acids. CDR1 and CDR2 from the germline V gene are SGHRS and YFSETQ. CDR3 DNA sequence: TGCGCCAGCAGCTTGGCGGGGAGCTCTGGGGCCAACGTCCTGACTTTC. Its translation is CASSLAGSSGANVLTF.

This clonotype was seen ten or more times. This chain connects TRBV5-1 to TRBJ2-1; 8 bases match TRBD2. Germline V gives CDR1 SGHRS, CDR2 YFSETQ. The CDR3 length is 14 residues. V gave up 8 bases and J gave up 8 bases; unmatched junction bases: 12. CDR3 coding DNA: TGCGCCAGTGAGAACGGGGGGGCCCGGGATGAGCAGTTCTTC. Translation gives CASENGGARDEQFF.

At least ten counts were recorded for this clonotype. The chain combines TRBV6-4 with TRBJ1-3; weak D call: TRBD1 (5 bases). The germline V gene encodes CDR1 MRHNA and CDR2 SNTAGT. The V and J ends lost 10 bases and 0 bases respectively, with 25 bases between them. The CDR3 consists of 18 residues. This chain's CDR3 is CATDLVGLPLDSGNTIYF. In DNA, the CDR3 is TGTGCCACCGACCTGGTGGGGCTCCCCCTCGACTCTGGAAACACCATATATTTT.

This clonotype was picked up many times. The V and J genes are TRBV29-1 and TRBJ1-6; weak D call: TRBD1 (5 bases). The germline V gene encodes CDR1 SQVTM and CDR2 ANQGSEA. CDR3 length equals 13 residues. Trimming left V 6 bases short and J 10 bases short, with 16 bases between. DNA of the CDR3: TGCAGCGTCTCAGACAGCAAGGAGTCACCCCTCCACTTT. Protein product: CSVSDSKESPLHF.

This clonotype showed up many times. The chain combines TRBV20-1 with TRBJ2-7; D is undetermined. V lost 3 bases and J lost 0, with 12 bases in between. Germline V CDR1 and CDR2: DFQATT, SNEGSKA (reference sequence). This CDR3 region has 14 residues. The CDR3 DNA reads TGCAGTGCTAGTGGCCCCACCATCTCCTACGAGCAGTACTTC. Translation: CSASGPTISYEQYF.

This clonotype showed up many times. The rearrangement joins TRBV5-5 to TRBJ2-7, with TRBD1 matching 9 bases. The trim removed 4 bases at V and 3 bases at J, leaving 5 bases unmatched. The CDR3 runs to 14 residues. Germline loops: CDR1 SGHKS, CDR2 YYEKEE (reference sequence). The CDR3: CASSPPGQGYEQYF. CDR3 DNA sequence: TGTGCCAGCAGCCCACCGGGACAGGGCTACGAGCAGTACTTC.

This chain connects TRBV3-1 to TRBJ2-1; 10 bases are a match to TRBD2. CDR3 length equals 18 residues. V trimming: 4 bases; J trimming: 9 bases; junction bases outside the gene matches: 18. Germline V gene data show CDR1 as LGHDT and CDR2 as YNNKEL (reference sequence). The CDR3, as DNA: TGTGCCAGCAGCCTCTCTAGGGCTAGCGGGGGAGGATACGTTGAGCAGTTCTTC. The encoded protein is CASSLSRASGGGYVEQFF.

V gene TRBV27 combines with J gene TRBJ2-7, with TRBD1 matching over 8 bases. The length of the CDR3 is 14 residues. CDR1 is MNHEY and CDR2 is SMNVEV in the germline V gene (reference sequence). Trimming cost V 5 bases and J 6 bases; bases outside gene matches: 9. The CDR3 DNA follows: TGTGCCAGCAGTATCTGGACAGGGCTCTCCGAGCAGTACTTC. Encoded protein: CASSIWTGLSEQYF.

This clonotype was seen ten or more times. One end of the junction is discordant with germline, which a read error may explain. The V call is TRBV5-5, the J call TRBJ1-1; D is ambiguous. There are 13 residues in the CDR3. The germline V gene has CDR1 SGHKS and CDR2 YYEKEE (reference sequence). CDR3 nucleotide sequence: TGTGCCAACAGCTTTTATGGAAACACTGAAGCTTTCTTT. Protein product: CANSFYGNTEAFF.

In this sample, this clonotype turned up many times. The chain uses TRBV24-1 and TRBJ1-2; 7 nucleotides align to TRBD1. Germline V lookup: CDR1 KGHDR, CDR2 SFDVKD. V gave up 7 bases and J gave up 8 bases; unmatched junction bases: 3. This CDR3 has 11 amino acids. This CDR3 reads CATRNRGGYTF. The CDR3 DNA sequence: TGTGCCACCAGAAACAGGGGAGGCTACACCTTC.

This clonotype was observed at least ten times. As DNA, the CDR3 is TGCGCCAGCAGCCCCGCACGGGGCCTTTCTGGGGCCAACGTCCTGACTTTC. Translated: CASSPARGLSGANVLTF. The rearrangement uses TRBV5-1 and TRBJ2-6; the D gene could be TRBD1 or TRBD2 (5 bases each). This CDR3 comprises 17 residues. The V end was cut by 4 bases, the J end by 1 base, with 15 bases between. CDR1 SGHRS and CDR2 YFSETQ come from the germline V gene.

The sample holds many counts of this clonotype. This chain connects TRBV7-9 to TRBJ2-7, with no clear D. The V gene's germline CDR1 is SEHNR and CDR2 FQNEAQ (reference sequence). Trimming shortened V by 5 bases and J by 3 bases, and 17 bases separated the two germline ends. This CDR3 comprises 15 residues. CDR3 sequence reads: CASSPPSSADYEQYF. The CDR3 nucleotides read TGTGCCAGCAGCCCCCCCTCGTCGGCCGACTACGAGCAGTACTTC. Based on the CDR3 plus reference TRBV7-9 and TRBJ2-7, the full variable domain is DTGVSQNPRHKITKRGQNVTFRCDPISEHNRLYWYRQTLGQGPEFLTYFQNEAQLEKSRLLSDRFSAERPKGSFSTLEIQRTEQGDSAMYLCASSPPSSADYEQYFGPGTRLTVT.

Ten or more counts support this clonotype. The V gene is TRBV5-1, the J gene TRBJ2-1; the match to TRBD2 covers 16 bases. The germline V gene encodes CDR1 SGHRS and CDR2 YFSETQ. The CDR3 is 14 residues long. J lost 11 bases, V lost 4 bases, and 3 bases had no gene match. CDR3 DNA: TGCGCCAGCAGCCCGGGACTAGCGGGGGGGAAGCAGTTCTTC. It yields the protein CASSPGLAGGKQFF.

This clonotype has at least ten counts. The chain couples TRBV20-1 to TRBJ2-7; D assignment may be TRBD1 or TRBD2 (7 bases each). The CDR3 totals 16 residues. V lost 1 base and J lost 2, with 18 bases in between. CDR1 and CDR2 from the germline V gene are DFQATT and SNEGSKA (reference sequence). CDR3 amino acids: CSARGSGRGGTYEQYF. The CDR3 bases are TGCAGTGCTAGAGGGTCGGGCAGGGGGGGGACCTACGAGCAGTACTTC.

The chain couples TRBV24-1 to TRBJ2-1; 7 bases align to TRBD2. The V and J ends lost 3 bases and 5 bases, in that order; junction bases with no gene match: 9. Germline V gene lookup returns CDR1 KGHDR and CDR2 SFDVKD. The CDR3 consists of 16 residues. The CDR3 coding sequence is TGTGCCACCAGTGATGTCAGTCTAGCGGTAGACAATGAGCAGTTCTTC. Protein sequence: CATSDVSLAVDNEQFF.

This clonotype was recorded at least ten times. The CDR3 here is CASSRGTGGSGELFF. The CDR3 nucleotides read TGTGCCAGCAGTCGCGGGACAGGGGGCTCCGGGGAGCTGTTTTTT. The chain uses TRBV11-3 and TRBJ2-2; the match to TRBD1 covers 12 bases. The ends lost 6 bases at V and 6 bases at J; junction bases unmatched: 5. The CDR3 is 15 amino acids. CDR1 is SGHNT, CDR2 YENEEA, per germline.

This clonotype was observed at least ten times. The chain carries TRBV5-5 and TRBJ2-2; the D is unclear. Germline V gene data show CDR1 as SGHKS and CDR2 as YYEKEE (reference sequence). The CDR3 is made up of 14 amino acids. Trimming took 1 base from V and 5 from J, leaving 9 bases between them. Here the CDR3 reads CASSLQAGTGELFF. CDR3 DNA sequence: TGTGCCAGCAGCTTGCAAGCCGGGACCGGGGAGCTGTTTTTT. The entire variable domain, with the rest obtained from reference TRBV5-5 and TRBJ2-2, is as follows: DAGVTQSPTHLIKTRGQQVTLRCSPISGHKSVSWYQQVLGQGPQFIFQYYEKEERGRGNFPDRFSARQFPNYSSELNVNALLLGDSALYLCASSLQAGTGELFFGEGSRLTVL.

This clonotype has at least ten counts. V and J are TRBV20-1 and TRBJ2-1, with 7 bases that match TRBD1. This CDR3 has 16 residues. Germline assignment: CDR1 DFQATT and CDR2 SNEGSKA (reference sequence). Germline trimming cut 0 bases from V and 6 bases from J; bases unmatched to any gene: 11. The CDR3 nucleotides are TGCAGTGCTAGAGACCTTATAGGGACAGAGGTCAATGAGCAGTTCTTC. Translated: CSARDLIGTEVNEQFF.

This clonotype was found many times. CDR3 protein: CASSFLAGGGYNEQFF. The DNA for the CDR3 is TGCGCCAGCAGCTTCTTAGCGGGGGGGGGCTACAATGAGCAGTTCTTC. V usage is TRBV5-1 and J usage is TRBJ2-1, with TRBD2 identical over 11 bases. The ends lost 2 bases at V and 3 bases at J; junction bases unmatched: 4. Per germline, CDR1 SGHRS and CDR2 YFSETQ. The CDR3 length is 16 residues.

This clonotype was picked up many times. The rearrangement uses TRBV6-1 and TRBJ2-5; 8 positions agree with TRBD2. J was trimmed by 6 bases and V by 1 base; bases with no gene match: 7. CDR1 and CDR2 from the germline V gene are MNHNS and SASEGT. The CDR3 spans 15 residues. The DNA for the CDR3 is TGTGCCAGCAGTGAAGAGGCGGGGGGCGGGAAGACCCAGTACTTC. This gives the protein CASSEEAGGGKTQYF.

This clonotype appeared many times. The V call is TRBV20-1, the J call TRBJ2-7; possibly TRBD2 for D (6 bases). CDR1 is DFQATT, CDR2 SNEGSKA, per germline (reference sequence). Trimming left V 3 bases short and J 7 bases short, with 13 bases between. The CDR3 has 12 amino acids. This CDR3 is CSASGEGREQYF. CDR3 DNA: TGCAGTGCTAGCGGGGAAGGGAGGGAGCAGTACTTC.

This clonotype was found a few times. The chain is built from TRBV7-3 and TRBJ1-1; perhaps TRBD1 as D (6 bases). Trimming removed 5 bases from V and 3 bases from J, with 13 bases in between. In germline, CDR1 is SGHTA, CDR2 FQGTGA. The CDR3 runs 14 residues. The CDR3 nucleotides read TGTGCCAGCAGCCCCCGGGGGCCCGACACTGAAGCTTTCTTT. It specifies CASSPRGPDTEAFF.